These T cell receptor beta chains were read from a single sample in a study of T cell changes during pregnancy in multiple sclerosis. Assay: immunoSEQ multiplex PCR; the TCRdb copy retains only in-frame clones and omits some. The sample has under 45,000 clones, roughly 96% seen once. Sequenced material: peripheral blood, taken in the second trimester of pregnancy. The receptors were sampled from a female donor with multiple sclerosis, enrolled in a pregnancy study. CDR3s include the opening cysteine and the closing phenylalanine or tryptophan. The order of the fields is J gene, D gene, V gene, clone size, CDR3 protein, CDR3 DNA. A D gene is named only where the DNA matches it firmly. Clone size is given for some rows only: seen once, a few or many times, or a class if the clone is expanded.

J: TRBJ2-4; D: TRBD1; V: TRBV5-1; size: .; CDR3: CASSTTGAGSKNIQYF; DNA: TGCGCCAGCAGCACGACAGGGGCGGGCTCCAAAAACATTCAGTACTTC
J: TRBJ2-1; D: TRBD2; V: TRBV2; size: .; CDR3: CASSFGTRLDNEQFF; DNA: TGTGCCAGCAGTTTCGGGACTAGGTTGGACAATGAGCAGTTCTTC
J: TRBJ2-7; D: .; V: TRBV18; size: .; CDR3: CASSPGAYEQYF; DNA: TGTGCCAGCTCACCTGGAGCCTACGAGCAGTACTTC
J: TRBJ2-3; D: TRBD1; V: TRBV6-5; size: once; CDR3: CASRPGGVTDTQYF; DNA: TGTGCCAGCAGACCAGGGGGCGTGACAGATACGCAGTATTTT
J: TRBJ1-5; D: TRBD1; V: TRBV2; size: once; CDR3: CASSGDRAQHF; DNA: TGTGCCAGCAGCGGGGACAGGGCCCAGCATTTT
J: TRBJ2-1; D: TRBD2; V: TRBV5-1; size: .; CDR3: CASSLGLAGVLPYNEQFF; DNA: TGCGCCAGCAGCTTGGGGCTAGCGGGAGTTCTCCCCTACAATGAGCAGTTCTTC
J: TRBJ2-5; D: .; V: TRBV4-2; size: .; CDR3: CASYPKALSPTGTQYF; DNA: TGTGCCAGCTACCCAAAAGCCCTAAGCCCCACCGGGACCCAGTACTTC
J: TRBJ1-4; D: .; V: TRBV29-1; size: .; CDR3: CSVSMGTGREKLFF; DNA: TGCAGCGTCTCTATGGGGACTGGCAGGGAAAAACTGTTTTTT
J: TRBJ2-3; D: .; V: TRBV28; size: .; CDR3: CATETSTDTQYF; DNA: TGTGCGACAGAGACTAGCACAGATACGCAGTATTTT
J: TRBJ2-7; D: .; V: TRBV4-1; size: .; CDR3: CASSQDPGGAAYEQYF; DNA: TGCGCCAGCAGCCAAGATCCAGGAGGGGCGGCCTACGAGCAGTACTTC
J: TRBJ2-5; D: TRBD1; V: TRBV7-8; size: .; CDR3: CASSLRSGRGRETQYF; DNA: TGTGCCAGCAGCTTAAGGTCCGGCAGGGGGAGAGAGACCCAGTACTTC
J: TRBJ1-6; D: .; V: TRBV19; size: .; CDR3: CASSIGGAYNSPLHF; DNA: TGTGCCAGTAGTATAGGAGGTGCCTATAATTCACCCCTCCACTTT
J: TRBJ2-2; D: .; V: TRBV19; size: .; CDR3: CASSMTYRTGAGELFF; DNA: TGTGCCAGTAGTATGACGTACAGGACGGGCGCCGGGGAGCTGTTTTTT
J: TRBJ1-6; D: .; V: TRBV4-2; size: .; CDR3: CASSQRQDNSPLHF; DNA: TGTGCCAGCAGCCAAAGACAGGATAATTCACCCCTCCACTTT
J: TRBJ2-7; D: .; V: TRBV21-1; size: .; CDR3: CASSKDRTAQALYEQYF; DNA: TGTGCCAGCAGCAAAGATAGGACAGCCCAGGCCCTCTACGAGCAGTACTTC
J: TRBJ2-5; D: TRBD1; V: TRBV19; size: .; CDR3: CASSHSDRGRGQETQYF; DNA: TGTGCCAGTAGCCATTCCGACAGGGGGCGAGGACAAGAGACCCAGTACTTC
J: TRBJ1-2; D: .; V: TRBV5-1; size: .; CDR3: CASSPLGREGYGYTF; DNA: TGCGCCAGCAGCCCCTTAGGGAGGGAAGGCTATGGCTACACCTTC
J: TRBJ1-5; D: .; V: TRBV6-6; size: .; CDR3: CASSYPGSSQPQHF; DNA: TGTGCCAGCAGTTACCCGGGATCTAGTCAGCCCCAGCATTTT
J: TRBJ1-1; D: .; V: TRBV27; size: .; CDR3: CASSTRDGRGITEAFF; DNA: TGTGCCAGCAGTACCCGGGACGGGAGGGGAATCACTGAAGCTTTCTTT
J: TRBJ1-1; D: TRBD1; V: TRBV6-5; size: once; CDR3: CASSFLGQGRTEAFF; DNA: TGTGCCAGCAGTTTTCTCGGACAGGGCAGAACTGAAGCTTTCTTT
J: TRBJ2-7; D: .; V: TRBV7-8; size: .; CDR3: CASSLVQSAYEQYF; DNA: TGTGCCAGCAGCTTAGTACAGTCGGCCTACGAGCAGTACTTC
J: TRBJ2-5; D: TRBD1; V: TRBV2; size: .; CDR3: CASKRTGTETQYF; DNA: TGTGCCAGCAAAAGGACAGGTACCGAGACCCAGTACTTC
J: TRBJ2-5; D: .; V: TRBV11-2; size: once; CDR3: CASSLGRGGGTQYF; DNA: TGTGCCAGCAGCTTAGGACGAGGGGGTGGCACCCAGTACTTC
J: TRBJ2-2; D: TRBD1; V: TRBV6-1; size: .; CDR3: CASSDRGGPNTGELFF; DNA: TGTGCCAGCAGTGACCGAGGGGGCCCGAACACCGGGGAGCTGTTTTTT
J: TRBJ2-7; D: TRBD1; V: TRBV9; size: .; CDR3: CASSPRGQGANHEQYF; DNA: TGTGCCAGCAGCCCCAGGGGACAGGGGGCTAACCACGAGCAGTACTTC
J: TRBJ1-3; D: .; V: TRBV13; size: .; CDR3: CASSLPRAGNTIYF; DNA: TGTGCCAGCAGCTTGCCCCGAGCTGGAAACACCATATATTTT
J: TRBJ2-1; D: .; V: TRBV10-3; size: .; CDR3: CAISPRAGNTYNEQFF; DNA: TGTGCCATCAGCCCACGGGCGGGGAATACCTACAATGAGCAGTTCTTC
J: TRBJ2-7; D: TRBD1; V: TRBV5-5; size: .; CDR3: CASSRDRVLEQYF; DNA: TGTGCCAGCAGCCGTGACAGGGTTTTAGAGCAGTACTTC
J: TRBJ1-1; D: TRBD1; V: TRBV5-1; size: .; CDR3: CASSFRDRGGTEAFF; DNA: TGCGCCAGCAGCTTCCGGGACAGGGGAGGGACTGAAGCTTTCTTT
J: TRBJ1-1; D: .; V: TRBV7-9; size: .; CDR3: CASSLEQENTEAFF; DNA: TGTGCCAGCAGCTTAGAACAGGAGAACACTGAAGCTTTCTTT
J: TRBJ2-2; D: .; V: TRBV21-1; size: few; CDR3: CASSNPTATGELFF; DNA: TGTGCCAGCAGCAACCCCACAGCTACCGGGGAGCTGTTTTTT
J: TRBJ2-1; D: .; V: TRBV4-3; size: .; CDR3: CASSQDGQGGDEQFF; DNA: TGCGCCAGCAGCCAAGATGGGCAGGGTGGGGATGAGCAGTTCTTC
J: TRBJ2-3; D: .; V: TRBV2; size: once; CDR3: CASEFRASTDTQYF; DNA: TGTGCCAGCGAGTTCAGGGCGAGCACAGATACGCAGTATTTT
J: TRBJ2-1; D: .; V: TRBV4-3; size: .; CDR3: CASSQDAPDNEQFF; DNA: TGCGCCAGCAGCCAAGATGCCCCGGACAATGAGCAGTTCTTC
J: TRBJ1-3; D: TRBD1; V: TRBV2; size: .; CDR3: CARQGSSGNTIYF; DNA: TGTGCCAGACAGGGGTCCTCTGGAAACACCATATATTTT
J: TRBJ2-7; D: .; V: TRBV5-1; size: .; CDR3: CASSLEIPVLYEQYF; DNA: TGCGCCAGCAGCTTGGAAATACCAGTTCTCTACGAGCAGTACTTC
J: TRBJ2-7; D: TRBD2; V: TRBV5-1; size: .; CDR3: CASREETYEQYF; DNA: TGCGCCAGCCGGGAGGAGACCTACGAGCAGTACTTC
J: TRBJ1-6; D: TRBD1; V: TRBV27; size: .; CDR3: CASSLWGQVDSPLHF; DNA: TGTGCCAGCAGTTTATGGGGACAGGTAGATTCACCCCTCCACTTT
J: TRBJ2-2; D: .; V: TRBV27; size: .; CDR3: CATLAYTGELFF; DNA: TGTGCCACCTTAGCGTACACCGGGGAGCTGTTTTTT
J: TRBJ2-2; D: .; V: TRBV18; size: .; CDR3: CASSGRDSGRGELFF; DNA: TGTGCCAGCTCCGGCCGGGACTCCGGGAGAGGGGAGCTGTTTTTT
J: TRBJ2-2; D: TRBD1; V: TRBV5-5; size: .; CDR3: CASSILQGALSGELFF; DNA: TGTGCCAGCAGCATATTACAGGGGGCGTTGTCCGGGGAGCTGTTTTTT
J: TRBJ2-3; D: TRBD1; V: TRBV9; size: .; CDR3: CASSSQGTGIFRADTQYF; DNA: TGTGCCAGCAGCTCCCAGGGGACAGGGATATTTAGGGCAGATACGCAGTATTTT
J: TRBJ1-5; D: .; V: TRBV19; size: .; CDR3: CASSIYRNSNQPQHF; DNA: TGTGCCAGTAGTATTTACAGGAATAGCAATCAGCCCCAGCATTTT
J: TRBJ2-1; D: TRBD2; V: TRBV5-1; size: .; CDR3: CASSLAGGRNEQFF; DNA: TGCGCCAGCAGTCTAGCGGGGGGCCGCAATGAGCAGTTCTTC
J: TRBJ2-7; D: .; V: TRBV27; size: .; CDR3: CASSRHDESLEQYF; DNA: TGTGCCAGCAGCCGACACGACGAGAGTTTGGAGCAGTACTTC
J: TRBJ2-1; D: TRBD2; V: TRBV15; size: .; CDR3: CATSSPPGLAGDEQFF; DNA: TGTGCCACCAGCAGCCCCCCGGGACTAGCGGGAGATGAGCAGTTCTTC
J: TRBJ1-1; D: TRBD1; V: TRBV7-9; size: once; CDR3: CASSLSGTGGTEAFF; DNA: TGTGCCAGCAGCTTAAGTGGGACAGGCGGGACTGAAGCTTTCTTT
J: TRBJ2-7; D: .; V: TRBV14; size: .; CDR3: CASSYSSVYEQYF; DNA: TGTGCCAGCAGCTACTCGTCGGTCTACGAGCAGTACTTC
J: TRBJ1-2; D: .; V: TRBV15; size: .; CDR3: CATSLDRDTYGYTF; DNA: TGTGCCACCAGCTTAGACCGGGACACCTATGGCTACACCTTC
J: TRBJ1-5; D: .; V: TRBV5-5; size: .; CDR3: CASSLGRESNQPQHF; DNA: TGTGCCAGCAGCCTAGGGAGGGAATCTAATCAGCCCCAGCATTTT
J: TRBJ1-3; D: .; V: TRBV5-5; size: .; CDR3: CASRLQGADTIYF; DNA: TGTGCCAGCAGACTACAGGGTGCGGACACCATATATTTT
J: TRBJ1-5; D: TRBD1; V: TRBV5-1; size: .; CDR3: CASSLGQGVDQPQHF; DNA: TGCGCCAGCAGCTTGGGGCAGGGGGTAGATCAGCCCCAGCATTTT
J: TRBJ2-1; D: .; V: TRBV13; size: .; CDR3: CASSRPRGPSSYNEQFF; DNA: TGTGCCAGCAGCCGCCCACGAGGCCCGAGCTCCTACAATGAGCAGTTCTTC
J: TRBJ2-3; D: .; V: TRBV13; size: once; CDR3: CASSVRGLPPGAQYF; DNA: TGTGCCAGCAGCGTTCGGGGATTACCGCCGGGGGCGCAGTATTTT
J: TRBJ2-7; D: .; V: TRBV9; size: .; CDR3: CASSVEGTYEQYF; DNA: TGTGCCAGCAGCGTAGAGGGGACCTACGAGCAGTACTTC